The 3 T cell receptor beta chains listed next were all sequenced from one sample in a study of blood T cell repertoires in COVID-19. Measured with immunoSEQ multiplex PCR; TCRdb has only the in-frame clones, and not every one. The table has 89,000 or so clones, 85% seen once. The sequencing input was peripheral blood. These receptors originate from a man older than 75 with acute or convalescent COVID-19.

The chain is built from TRBV30 and TRBJ1-5, with D unresolved. V lost 0 bases to trimming and J lost 5 bases, with 11 bases between them. The CDR3 is 14 amino acids. Germline-derived CDR1 and CDR2 are GTSNPN and SVGIG (reference sequence). CDR3 residues: CAWSVWADDQPQHF. For the CDR3, the DNA is TGTGCCTGGAGTGTCTGGGCCGACGATCAGCCCCAGCATTTT. Full variable domain (remainder filled in from reference TRBV30 and TRBJ1-5): SQTIHQWPATLVQPVGSPLSLECTVEGTSNPNLYWYRQAAGRGLQLLFYSVGIGQISSEVPQNLSASRPQDRQFILSSKKLLLSDSGFYLCAWSVWADDQPQHFGDGTRLSIL.

The CDR3 DNA is TGTGCCAGCAGCTTCCGCCAGATAAACTATGGCTACACCTTC. Its protein is CASSFRQINYGYTF. The J gene is TRBJ1-2, the V gene TRBV5-4; D is ambiguous. The CDR3 runs 14 residues. V shed 2 bases and J shed 2 bases, with 10 bases lying between them. Germline CDR1 SGHNT, CDR2 YYREEE (reference sequence).

This clone was observed once. The chain couples TRBV19 to TRBJ2-5; 7 nucleotides agree with TRBD1. The CDR3 runs 13 residues. With V trimmed by 5 bases and J by 2 bases, 2 bases remained unmatched. Germline-derived CDR1 and CDR2 are LNHDA and SQIVND (reference sequence). DNA for the CDR3: TGTGCCAGTAGTTTGGGACAGCAAGAGACCCAGTACTTC. It codes for CASSLGQQETQYF.